This TCR beta chain was identified in a study of blood T cell repertoires in COVID-19. Study-wide background: Acute and convalescent COVID-19 specimens originated in the United States, Italy and Spain. PBMCs, B-cell-depleted T cells, or T cells were the source of the cDNA or gDNA that made up the material.

Original methodology: Scientists estimated how many nucleated cells there were by amplifying reference gene primers. Sequencing used immunoSEQ multiplex PCR; TCRdb keeps in-frame clones, though not all of them. The DNA gave D and trimming, while V, J and clone size come from that table. The sample includes 110,000 to 150,000 clones, about 79% seen only once; the top ten take over 2.5%. The CDR3 runs to 15 residues. V was shortened by 3 bases and J by 7 bases, with 17 bases between the two germline ends. Per germline, CDR1 SGDLS and CDR2 YYNGEE. The specimen sequenced was peripheral blood. J is TRBJ2-4 and V is TRBV9, with TRBD2 as a possible D gene (6 bases). The receptor comes from a woman of 80 years or more with acute or convalescent COVID-19. DNA of the CDR3: TGTGCCAGCAGCGCGGGACGGGAGTGGGTCAACATTCAGTACTTC. Its translation is CASSAGREWVNIQYF.